The 30 T cell receptor beta chains listed next were all sequenced from one sample in a study of T cell changes during pregnancy in multiple sclerosis. Using immunoSEQ multiplex PCR, the repertoire was profiled, and TCRdb retains in-frame clones only, with some absent. The sample lists roughly 60,000 clones, over 95% occurring once. The sequencing used CD8+ T cells from peripheral blood mononuclear cells, collected after pregnancy. The receptor source for this set is a female donor with multiple sclerosis, enrolled in a pregnancy study.

The chain is built from TRBV7-8 and TRBJ2-1; 11 nucleotides align to TRBD1. The CDR3 sequence is 14 residues long. V shed 4 bases and J 6 bases; nucleotides not matched to a gene: 2. Germline values: CDR1 SGHVS, CDR2 FQNEAQ. The CDR3 loop reads CASSSGTGGNEQFF. The CDR3 DNA reads TGTGCCAGCAGCTCCGGGACAGGGGGCAATGAGCAGTTCTTC.

This clone has a single count. Here the CDR3 reads CASSVGGEGTQYF. CDR3 DNA: TGTGCCAGCAGCGTAGGGGGGGAGGGGACCCAGTACTTC. The chain has TRBV9 and TRBJ2-5, with TRBD2 matching over 7 bases. V lost 0 bases to trimming and J lost 7 bases; unmatched junction nucleotides: 3. CDR3 length: 13 residues. CDR1 and CDR2 (germline): SGDLS, YYNGEE.

The genes are TRBV28 and TRBJ2-7, with 9 nucleotides matching TRBD1. CDR1 MDHEN and CDR2 SYDVKM come from the germline V gene. The V gene end was trimmed by 6 bases and the J gene end by 6 bases; junction bases not matched to a gene: 6. The CDR3 sequence is 13 residues long. The CDR3 protein is CASRITGGFEQYF. CDR3 in DNA: TGTGCCAGCAGGATCACAGGGGGCTTCGAGCAGTACTTC.

V usage is TRBV7-9 and J usage is TRBJ1-4; 8 bases match TRBD1. The trim removed 5 bases at V and 3 bases at J, leaving 8 bases unmatched. This CDR3 contains 16 residues. Germline V CDR1 and CDR2: SEHNR, FQNEAQ (reference sequence). The CDR3 spells CASSPTTGESNEKLFF. In DNA, the CDR3 is TGTGCCAGCAGCCCGACGACAGGGGAATCTAATGAAAAACTGTTTTTT. Using reference TRBV7-9 and TRBJ1-4 for the parts outside the CDR3, the full variable domain is DTGVSQNPRHKITKRGQNVTFRCDPISEHNRLYWYRQTLGQGPEFLTYFQNEAQLEKSRLLSDRFSAERPKGSFSTLEIQRTEQGDSAMYLCASSPTTGESNEKLFFGSGTQLSVL.

This clone has more than one count but fewer than ten. This chain links TRBV29-1 with TRBJ1-2; D is ambiguous. Trimming took off 0 bases at V and 0 bases at J, with 11 bases between the two ends. The CDR3 has 15 amino acids. Germline V gene sequence: CDR1 SQVTM, CDR2 ANQGSEA. DNA of the CDR3: TGCAGCGTTGAAGATGACACAGCATCTAACTATGGCTACACCTTC. Amino acids: CSVEDDTASNYGYTF.

The CDR3 spells CASSEGDIYEQYF. The CDR3 DNA follows: TGTGCCAGCAGTGAAGGGGACATTTACGAGCAGTACTTC. This chain uses TRBV2 with TRBJ2-7; TRBD1 is a possible D gene (6 bases). Germline V gene data show CDR1 as SNHLY and CDR2 as FYNNEI. Trimming stripped 1 base from V and 4 bases from J, with 8 bases between. This CDR3 is built from 13 residues.

V gene TRBV13 combines with J gene TRBJ2-5; 10 nucleotides align to TRBD1. Trimming cost V 3 bases and J 3 bases; bases outside gene matches: 7. Per germline, CDR1 PRHDT and CDR2 FYEKMQ (reference sequence). This CDR3 is 16 amino acids long. The CDR3 nucleotides read TGTGCCAGCAGCTTCCCGGGACAGGGGATTGAAGAGACCCAGTACTTC. Its protein product is CASSFPGQGIEETQYF.

The genes are TRBV4-3 and TRBJ2-1, with TRBD2 matching 11 bases. The germline CDR1 and CDR2 sequences are LGHNA and YSLEER. J was trimmed by 1 base and V by 4 bases; bases with no gene match: 6. The CDR3 has 17 amino acids. The CDR3 spells CASSRNLAGGSYNEQFF. The DNA of the CDR3 is TGCGCCAGCAGCCGCAACCTAGCGGGAGGATCCTACAATGAGCAGTTCTTC.

The gene calls are TRBV27 and TRBJ2-7; D is undetermined. This CDR3 comprises 14 residues. Trimming stripped 0 bases from V and 1 base from J, with 7 bases between. The germline V gene has CDR1 MNHEY and CDR2 SMNVEV (reference sequence). The CDR3 DNA sequence: TGTGCCAGCAGTTTATCGTCCTATTCCTACGAGCAGTACTTC. Its translation is CASSLSSYSYEQYF.

This chain uses TRBV27 with TRBJ2-7; no clear D gene. CDR3 size: 11 residues. V lost 5 bases and J lost 3, with 5 bases in between. Germline V gives CDR1 MNHEY, CDR2 SMNVEV (reference sequence). CDR3 protein: CASSLGYEQYF. The DNA of the CDR3 is TGTGCCAGCAGTCTAGGCTACGAGCAGTACTTC.

The chain is built from TRBV28 and TRBJ2-1, with TRBD1 matching 8 bases. V lost 5 bases to trimming and J lost 7 bases; unmatched junction nucleotides: 16. The CDR3 covers 17 residues. The germline V gene encodes CDR1 MDHEN and CDR2 SYDVKM. The CDR3 DNA is TGTGCCAGCAGTCTAATATCGTGGACAGGGAGGTTTAATGAGCAGTTCTTC. Protein: CASSLISWTGRFNEQFF.

This chain joins TRBV2 and TRBJ1-3, with D possibly being TRBD1 (6 bases). V gave up 3 bases and J gave up 0 bases, with 9 bases separating them. The CDR3 is 15 amino acids. Germline lookup yields CDR1 SNHLY and CDR2 FYNNEI. CDR3 sequence reads: CASSEDRDSGNTIYF. CDR3 sequence (DNA): TGTGCCAGCAGTGAGGACAGAGACTCTGGAAACACCATATATTTT.

The J gene is TRBJ2-7, the V gene TRBV11-3, with D perhaps TRBD1 (5 bases). This CDR3 is 14 amino acids long. Trimming left V 5 bases short and J 2 bases short, with 13 bases between. CDR1 SGHNT and CDR2 YENEEA come from the germline V gene. The CDR3 spells CASSPQGRAYEQYF. The DNA of the CDR3 is TGTGCCAGCAGCCCCCAGGGCAGGGCCTACGAGCAGTACTTC.

This clone was seen just once. The V call is TRBV9, the J call TRBJ2-2; TRBD2 aligns across 7 bases. The CDR3 contains 15 residues. V dropped 4 bases and J dropped 8; count of bases not matched to a gene: 11. Germline values: CDR1 SGDLS, CDR2 YYNGEE. CDR3 DNA: TGTGCCAGCAGCTTACGGACTAGAGAATTTGGGGAGCTGTTTTTT. The encoded protein is CASSLRTREFGELFF.

The chain is built from TRBV28 and TRBJ2-6; D remains unclear. CDR3 length: 15 amino acids. In germline, CDR1 is MDHEN, CDR2 SYDVKM. Trimming shortened V by 2 bases and J by 1 base, and 6 bases separated the two germline ends. CDR3: CASSLEVSGANVLTF. CDR3 nucleotide sequence: TGTGCCAGCAGTTTAGAGGTTTCTGGGGCCAACGTCCTGACTTTC.

V gene TRBV28 combines with J gene TRBJ2-2, with D hard to call. Germline CDR1 and CDR2: MDHEN and SYDVKM. The ends were cut back, 6 bases at V and 2 bases at J, with 10 bases in the middle. This CDR3 is 14 amino acids long. The CDR3 DNA reads TGTGCCAGCAGCCTATTGACTAACACCGGGGAGCTGTTTTTT. Residues: CASSLLTNTGELFF.

The gene calls are TRBV15 and TRBJ2-3; D uncertain. With 1 base removed from V and 5 bases from J, the gap between germline ends came to 7 bases. The CDR3 contains 13 residues. CDR1 and CDR2 (germline): LNHNV, YYDKDF (reference sequence). DNA for the CDR3: TGTGCCACCAGCAGAGTCCGCGTAGATACGCAGTATTTT. Its translation is CATSRVRVDTQYF.

V is TRBV28 and J is TRBJ2-2, with TRBD1 matching 9 bases. V shed 5 bases, J shed 6 bases, and the junction held 7 bases outside the gene matches. In germline, CDR1 is MDHEN, CDR2 SYDVKM. The CDR3 extends over 15 amino acids. The CDR3 DNA sequence: TGTGCCAGCAGTCCATTACAGGGGGCGGCCGGGGAGCTGTTTTTT. Encoded protein: CASSPLQGAAGELFF.

The rearrangement links TRBV27 to TRBJ1-2; 7 bases fit TRBD1. The length of the CDR3 is 15 residues. Germline CDR1 and CDR2: MNHEY and SMNVEV (reference sequence). V was pared by 2 bases and J by 7 bases, with 10 bases of the junction left unmatched. The CDR3 nucleotides are TGTGCCAGCAGTTTAAGGCCACAGGGGAGCCCTGGCTACACCTTC. Translation: CASSLRPQGSPGYTF.

The chain carries TRBV21-1 and TRBJ2-7; the D call of TRBD1 is as the table states it, not checked on the DNA. TRBV21-1 is described as a pseudogene. This CDR3 region has 13 residues. The CDR3 sequence: CASSTSDSGEQYF. As DNA, the CDR3 is TGTGCCAGCAGCACCTCGGACAGCGGCGAGCAGTACTTC.

The V gene is TRBV5-6, the J gene TRBJ1-3; D ambiguous. This CDR3 region has 15 residues. In germline, CDR1 is SGHDT, CDR2 YYEEEE. The V and J ends lost 4 bases and 0 bases respectively, with 11 bases between them. The CDR3 loop reads CASSGGMTSGNTIYF. The CDR3 DNA reads as TGTGCCAGCAGCGGCGGCATGACCTCTGGAAACACCATATATTTT. Combining the CDR3 with reference TRBV5-6 and TRBJ1-3 gives the whole variable domain DAGVTQSPTHLIKTRGQQVTLRCSPKSGHDTVSWYQQALGQGPQFIFQYYEEEERQRGNFPDRFSGHQFPNYSSELNVNALLLGDSALYLCASSGGMTSGNTIYFGEGSWLTVV.

The V and J genes are TRBV7-9 and TRBJ2-2; D perhaps matches TRBD2 (6 bases). The length of the CDR3 is 15 residues. Between the trimmed V and J ends, which lost 5 bases and 1 base, there was a span of 11 bases. Germline CDR1 is SEHNR and CDR2 is FQNEAQ (reference sequence). CDR3 bases: TGTGCCAGCAGCCCGGCGGAGGGGAACACCGGGGAGCTGTTTTTT. Translated, it gives CASSPAEGNTGELFF.

The chain recombines TRBV27 with TRBJ2-1; TRBD2 matches at 10 bases. The CDR3 runs to 16 residues. Trimming at V came to 5 bases and at J to 3 bases, leaving 7 bases not matched to a gene. CDR1 is MNHEY, CDR2 SMNVEV, per germline (reference sequence). The CDR3 protein is CASSAMTSGFYNEQFF. The CDR3 DNA is TGTGCCAGCAGTGCAATGACTAGCGGGTTCTACAATGAGCAGTTCTTC.

This rearrangement joins TRBV30 to TRBJ2-1; D may be TRBD1 (6 bases). Trimming removed 7 bases at V and 7 bases at J, with 11 bases between. The CDR3 is 11 residues long. Germline CDR1 reads GTSNPN; CDR2 reads SVGIG (reference sequence). The CDR3 nucleotides are TGTGCCTTCAAGGACAGAAATGAGCAGTTCTTC. It codes for CAFKDRNEQFF.

The chain uses TRBV29-1 and TRBJ2-3; a possible D gene is TRBD1 (6 bases). Germline lookup yields CDR1 SQVTM and CDR2 ANQGSEA. The CDR3 is made up of 12 amino acids. The V end was cut by 8 bases, the J end by 2 bases, with 11 bases between. DNA of the CDR3: TGCAGCTACCGGACAGCCACAGATACGCAGTATTTT. Its protein product is CSYRTATDTQYF.

The chain has TRBV27 and TRBJ1-1, with a tentative D call TRBD1 (6 bases). Germline loops: CDR1 MNHEY, CDR2 SMNVEV (reference sequence). The germline V and J ends were trimmed by 0 bases and 5 bases, with 13 bases remaining between them. CDR3 length: 15 amino acids. The CDR3: CASSLSQGLGTEAFF. The CDR3 coding sequence is TGTGCCAGCAGTTTATCGCAGGGGTTGGGGACTGAAGCTTTCTTT.

The rearrangement links TRBV9 to TRBJ2-2, with 7 bases lining up with TRBD2. Germline V gene sequence: CDR1 SGDLS, CDR2 YYNGEE. The CDR3 totals 21 residues. V was pared by 0 bases and J by 2 bases, with 19 bases of the junction left unmatched. CDR3 sequence (DNA): TGTGCCAGCAGCGTAGATAAGCCAGGGATATTAGCGGGTTCTAACACCGGGGAGCTGTTTTTT. Translating it yields CASSVDKPGILAGSNTGELFF.

This chain uses TRBV7-9 with TRBJ2-3; possible D gene TRBD2, 5 bases. The germline V and J ends were trimmed by 4 bases and 6 bases, with 17 bases remaining between them. The length of the CDR3 is 15 residues. Germline loops: CDR1 SEHNR, CDR2 FQNEAQ (reference sequence). CDR3 residues: CASSSSDLPRDTQYF. The CDR3 DNA sequence: TGTGCCAGCAGCTCATCGGACTTACCAAGGGATACGCAGTATTTT. Full variable domain (outside the CDR3, taken from reference TRBV7-9 and TRBJ2-3): DTGVSQNPRHKITKRGQNVTFRCDPISEHNRLYWYRQTLGQGPEFLTYFQNEAQLEKSRLLSDRFSAERPKGSFSTLEIQRTEQGDSAMYLCASSSSDLPRDTQYFGPGTRLTVL.

The chain employs TRBV15 and TRBJ2-7, with D maybe TRBD1 (5 bases). Germline CDR1 reads LNHNV; CDR2 reads YYDKDF (reference sequence). The CDR3 covers 14 residues. V was trimmed by 0 bases and J by 2 bases, leaving 8 bases between them. This CDR3 reads CATSRDRRAYEQYF. CDR3 nucleotide sequence: TGTGCCACCAGCAGAGATCGCAGGGCCTACGAGCAGTACTTC.

The genes are TRBV19 and TRBJ1-3; 8 bases fit TRBD1. The CDR3 length is 14 residues. V lost 9 bases to trimming and J lost 2 bases; unmatched junction nucleotides: 6. Germline V gene data show CDR1 as LNHDA and CDR2 as SQIVND (reference sequence). The CDR3 region is CASRTGGTGNTIYF. The CDR3 DNA is TGTGCCAGCAGAACAGGGGGAACTGGAAACACCATATATTTT.